This TCR beta chain was sequenced in a study of vaccination and CD4 T cells after COVID-19. On this clonotype: What it binds is unknown. This may be a read error, as it is one base from a much larger clone.

The treatment is: roughly 10-day PBMC culture with coronavirus spike peptide pools or control peptides (ViraFEST assay). The V gene's germline CDR1 is DFQATT and CDR2 SNEGSKA (reference sequence). CDR3 size: 14 residues. Trimming removed 5 bases at V and 6 bases at J, with 17 bases between. Sequence data for DNA of cultured CD4+ T cells were generated by the Oncomine TCR Beta short-read assay. In TCRdb, the PCR reads were re-called with MiXCR into one record per CDR3 protein. The sample holds 13,000 or so distinct CDR3 sequences, about 51% seen once. Sequencing was performed on CD4+ T cells from blood, cultured in vitro. The TCR comes from a human donor who had recovered from COVID-19. This chain joins TRBV20-1 and TRBJ1-5, with a weak D call TRBD1 (5 bases). The CDR3, as DNA: TGCAGTGCTGAGGACGGGGGGTTTGGTCAGCCCCAGCATTTT. Translation: CSAEDGGFGQPQHF.